These 2 T cell receptor beta chains were all obtained from the same sample, sequenced in a study of blood T cell repertoires in COVID-19. Only in-frame clones appear in the TCRdb table, and some are missing; sequencing was by immunoSEQ multiplex PCR. The sample has nearly 25,000 clones, 80% to 90% seen once. What was sequenced was peripheral blood. The receptors were sampled from a man in his 70s with acute or convalescent COVID-19.

The V gene is TRBV5-1, the J gene TRBJ1-5, with D perhaps matching TRBD1 (6 bases). CDR1 is SGHRS and CDR2 is YFSETQ in the germline V gene. V was shortened by 2 bases and J by 7 bases, with 10 bases between the two germline ends. The CDR3 has 13 amino acids. CDR3 bases: TGCGCCAGCAGCTTTCGGCAGGGGCAGCCCCAGCATTTT. It encodes CASSFRQGQPQHF.

The chain has TRBV9 and TRBJ2-5, with 11 bases matching TRBD2. The CDR3 extends over 19 amino acids. From germline, CDR1 is SGDLS and CDR2 YYNGEE. V gave up 4 bases and J gave up 5 bases; unmatched junction bases: 19. The CDR3 DNA reads TGTGCCAGCAGCCCTTTGCTAGCGGGGGGCGGGCCTGATCGGGAGACCCAGTACTTC. Amino acid sequence: CASSPLLAGGGPDRETQYF.